This TCR beta chain is from a study of blood T cell repertoires in COVID-19. Study overall: The study drew acute and convalescent COVID-19 samples from the United States, Italy and Spain. PBMCs, B-cell-depleted T cells, or T cells were the source of the cDNA or gDNA that made up the material.

The CDR3 has 15 residues. Trimming took off 0 bases at V and 4 bases at J, with 12 bases between the two ends. CDR1 MNHNS and CDR2 SASEGT come from the germline V gene. Authors' analysis steps: Estimation of nucleated cell counts relied on the amplification of reference gene primers. The data were produced by immunoSEQ multiplex PCR, yet TCRdb's version contains in-frame clones alone and is incomplete. V and J calls and clone size are those listed in that table; D and trimming were worked out from the DNA. The data hold roughly 21,000 clones, with about 86% observed a single time. Sequences were obtained from peripheral blood. The origin of this receptor is a human donor with acute or convalescent COVID-19. The donor label of this sample is uncertain. The chain couples TRBV6-1 to TRBJ1-1; D is perhaps TRBD1 (6 bases). The CDR3 sequence: CASSEAWGLATEAFF. The CDR3 bases are TGTGCCAGCAGTGAAGCATGGGGGCTTGCCACTGAAGCTTTCTTT.